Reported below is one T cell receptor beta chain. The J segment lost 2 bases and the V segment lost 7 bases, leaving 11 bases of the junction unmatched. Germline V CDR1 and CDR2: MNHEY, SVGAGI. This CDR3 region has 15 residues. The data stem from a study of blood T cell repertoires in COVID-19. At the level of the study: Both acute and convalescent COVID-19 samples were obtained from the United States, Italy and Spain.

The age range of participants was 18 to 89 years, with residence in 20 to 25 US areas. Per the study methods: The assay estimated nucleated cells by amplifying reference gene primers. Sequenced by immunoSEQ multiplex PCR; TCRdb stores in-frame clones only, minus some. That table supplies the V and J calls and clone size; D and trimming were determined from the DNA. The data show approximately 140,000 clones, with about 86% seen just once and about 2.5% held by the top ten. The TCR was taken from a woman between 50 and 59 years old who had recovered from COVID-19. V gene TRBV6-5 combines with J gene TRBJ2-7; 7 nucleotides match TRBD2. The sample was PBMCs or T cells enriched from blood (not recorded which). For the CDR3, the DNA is TGTGCCAGCACCCCAAGCGGGGACCCACCCTACGAGCAGTACTTC. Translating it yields CASTPSGDPPYEQYF.